Presented here are 2 T cell receptor beta chains from one specimen sequenced in a study of technical replicates of blood from a handful of donors. The protocol was immunoSEQ multiplex PCR, while the TCRdb copy is restricted to in-frame clones and leaves out a portion. Of 60,000 to 85,000 clones in the sample, roughly 90% were seen once. The sequenced sample was T cells isolated from PBMCs. The receptors were sampled from a human donor in good health.

The chain recombines TRBV9 with TRBJ1-3; 9 positions match TRBD1. V gave up 6 bases and J gave up 3 bases; unmatched junction bases: 7. The CDR3 is 15 amino acids. CDR1 and CDR2 from the germline V gene are SGDLS and YYNGEE. CDR3 coding DNA: TGTGCCAGCAACCTGGGACAGGGCTTTGGAAACACCATATATTTT. It translates to CASNLGQGFGNTIYF.

CDR3 residues: CASSLGDRASYNEQFF. The CDR3 region has the DNA TGTGCCAGCAGCTTGGGGGACAGGGCTTCCTACAATGAGCAGTTCTTC. The genes are TRBV5-4 and TRBJ2-1; TRBD1 aligns across 9 bases. The V gene's germline CDR1 is SGHNT and CDR2 YYREEE (reference sequence). The CDR3 length is 16 residues. V trimming: 0 bases; J trimming: 1 base; junction bases outside the gene matches: 2. Full variable domain (rest looked up from reference TRBV5-4 and TRBJ2-1): ETGVTQSPTHLIKTRGQQVTLRCSSQSGHNTVSWYQQALGQGPQFIFQYYREEENGRGNFPPRFSGLQFPNYSSELNVNALELDDSALYLCASSLGDRASYNEQFFGPGTRLTVL.